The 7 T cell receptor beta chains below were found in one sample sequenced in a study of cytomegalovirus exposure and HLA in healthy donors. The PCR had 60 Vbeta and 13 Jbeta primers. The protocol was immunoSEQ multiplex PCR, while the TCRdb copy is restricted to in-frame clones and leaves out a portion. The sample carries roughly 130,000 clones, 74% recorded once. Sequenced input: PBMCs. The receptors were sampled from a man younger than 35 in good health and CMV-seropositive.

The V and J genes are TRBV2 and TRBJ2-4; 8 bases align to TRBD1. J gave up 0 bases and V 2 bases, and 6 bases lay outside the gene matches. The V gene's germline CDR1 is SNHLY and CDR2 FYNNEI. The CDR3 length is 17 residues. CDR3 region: CASSEFSGGAAKNIQYF. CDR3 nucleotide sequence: TGTGCCAGCAGTGAATTTTCAGGGGGCGCAGCCAAAAACATTCAGTACTTC. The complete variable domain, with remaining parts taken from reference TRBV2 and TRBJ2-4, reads EPEVTQTPSHQVTQMGQEVILRCVPISNHLYFYWYRQILGQKVEFLVSFYNNEISEKSEIFDDQFSVERPDGSNFTLKIRSTKLEDSAMYFCASSEFSGGAAKNIQYFGAGTRLSVL.

The CDR3 here is CASNSQGWTEAFF. The CDR3 nucleotides read TGTGCCAGCAACTCACAGGGATGGACTGAAGCTTTCTTT. The V call is TRBV7-9, the J call TRBJ1-1; D may be TRBD1 (6 bases). The CDR3 covers 13 residues. Germline CDR1 SEHNR, CDR2 FQNEAQ (reference sequence). V lost 7 bases and J lost 5, with 14 bases in between.

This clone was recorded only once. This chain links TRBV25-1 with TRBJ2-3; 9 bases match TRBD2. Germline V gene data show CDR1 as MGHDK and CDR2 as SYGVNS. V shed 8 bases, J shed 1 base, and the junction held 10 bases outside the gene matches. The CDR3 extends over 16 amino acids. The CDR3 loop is CASERGSGGGTDTQYF. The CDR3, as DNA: TGTGCCAGCGAGCGCGGTAGCGGGGGAGGCACAGATACGCAGTATTTT.

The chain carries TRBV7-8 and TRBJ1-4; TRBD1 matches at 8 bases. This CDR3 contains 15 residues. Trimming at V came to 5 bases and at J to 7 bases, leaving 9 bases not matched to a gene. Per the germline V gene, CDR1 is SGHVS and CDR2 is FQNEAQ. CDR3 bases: TGTGCCAGCAGCGCGACAGGGGCAGGAGGTGAAAAACTGTTTTTT. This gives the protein CASSATGAGGEKLFF. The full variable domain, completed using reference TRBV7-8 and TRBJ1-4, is GAGVSQSPRYKVAKRGQDVALRCDPISGHVSLFWYQQALGQGPEFLTYFQNEAQLDKSGLPSDRFFAERPEGSVSTLKIQRTQQEDSAVYLCASSATGAGGEKLFFGSGTQLSVL.

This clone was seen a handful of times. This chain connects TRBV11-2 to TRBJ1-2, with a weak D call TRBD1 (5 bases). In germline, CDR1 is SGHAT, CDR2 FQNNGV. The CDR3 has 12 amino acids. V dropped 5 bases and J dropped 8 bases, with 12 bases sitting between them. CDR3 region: CASSRPGRGYTF. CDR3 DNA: TGTGCCAGCAGCCGACCAGGGCGAGGCTACACCTTC.

The CDR3 protein is CASSFQGIKTQYF. CDR3 coding DNA: TGTGCCAGCAGCTTCCAGGGTATCAAGACCCAGTACTTC. The chain recombines TRBV7-9 with TRBJ2-5; possible D gene TRBD1, 5 bases. Trimming pared 3 bases from V and 6 bases from J, leaving 11 bases between. This CDR3 contains 13 residues. Germline CDR1 is SEHNR and CDR2 is FQNEAQ (reference sequence).

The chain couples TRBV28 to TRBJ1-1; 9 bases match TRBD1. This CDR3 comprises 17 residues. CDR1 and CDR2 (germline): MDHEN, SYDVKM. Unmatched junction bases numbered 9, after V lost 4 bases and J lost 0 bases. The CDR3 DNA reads TGTGCCAGCAGTTGGGGACAGGGTAGGTCGATGAACACTGAAGCTTTCTTT. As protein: CASSWGQGRSMNTEAFF.